A selection of T cell receptor beta chains follows, all from one sample in a study of long-term antiretroviral therapy in people with HIV. Profiling relied on immunoSEQ multiplex PCR, and the TCRdb table lists in-frame clones only, not all of them. This sample has about 20,000 clones; 75% to 95% occur once, and the top ten carry about 9.2%. Sequenced here: unsorted PBMCs, sampled 4.4 years before starting antiretroviral therapy. All receptors come from a woman in her twenties or thirties with HIV. CDR3s include the opening cysteine and the closing phenylalanine or tryptophan. A D gene is named only where the DNA matches it firmly. Where a row states a size, it is once, few, many or the class of an expanded clone; other rows omit it.

abundance | j_gene | d_gene | len | v_gene | CDR3nt | CDR3aa
. | TRBJ1-1 | . | 14 | TRBV6-1 | TGTGCCAGCAGTGAAGGGGGACTCAGTGCTGAAGCTTTCTTT | CASSEGGLSAEAFF
. | TRBJ2-2 | . | 14 | TRBV2 | TGTGCCAGCAGTGAAGTAATTAACACCGGGGAGCTGTTTTTT | CASSEVINTGELFF
. | TRBJ2-3 | . | 13 | TRBV6-5 | TGTGCCAGCAGTTCTACGATGTCAGATACGCAGTATTTT | CASSSTMSDTQYF
. | TRBJ2-1 | TRBD1 | 17 | TRBV30 | TGTGCCTGGAGGCCTCCCGTGCGGGACAGGGCCTCGGCGGTGGCGTTCTTC | CAWRPPVRDRASAVAFF
. | TRBJ2-7 | TRBD1 | 16 | TRBV4-3 | TGCGCCAGCAGCCATTCTTCGACAGGGGAACTCTACGAGCAGTACTTC | CASSHSSTGELYEQYF
. | TRBJ2-2 | TRBD2 | 21 | TRBV12-5 | TGTGCTAGTGGTTTGCGGGCTAGCGGGGGGCTTCTGTTCGCGAACACCGGGGAGCTGTTTTTT | CASGLRASGGLLFANTGELFF
once | TRBJ1-1 | . | 15 | TRBV30 | TGTGCCTGGAGTAAGTTGACAGGAGTGAACACTGAAGCTTTCTTT | CAWSKLTGVNTEAFF
. | TRBJ1-5 | TRBD1 | 15 | TRBV15 | TGTGCCACCAGCAGAACGGGACAGTTACAAGATCCCCAGCATTTT | CATSRTGQLQDPQHF
. | TRBJ2-7 | TRBD2 | 18 | TRBV4-3 | TGCGCCAGCAGCCAAGATATCAGCGGGGGGCTCTTATCCGACGAGCAGTACTTC | CASSQDISGGLLSDEQYF
. | TRBJ2-7 | . | 14 | TRBV7-3 | TGTGCCAGCAGCCTTTTAGAGGGGCGGTACGAGCAGTACTTC | CASSLLEGRYEQYF
few | TRBJ2-5 | . | 15 | TRBV2 | TGTGCCAGCAGCACAGGGACTTCGGGGCAAGAGACCCAGTACTTC | CASSTGTSGQETQYF
once | TRBJ2-2 | TRBD1 | 14 | TRBV19 | TGTGCCACCCGACAGGGTGATAACACCGGGGAGCTGTTTTTT | CATRQGDNTGELFF
. | TRBJ2-7 | . | 13 | TRBV18 | TGTGCCAGCTCCAAAGGAGGGGCGGACGAGCAGTACTTC | CASSKGGADEQYF
. | TRBJ1-1 | . | 13 | TRBV19 | TGTGCCAGTAGTATCTTGGGGAACACTGAAGCTTTCTTT | CASSILGNTEAFF
. | TRBJ1-1 | . | 15 | TRBV7-9 | TGTGCCAGCAGCTCACCCACAGGGTTCAGCACTGAAGCTTTCTTT | CASSSPTGFSTEAFF
. | TRBJ1-4 | . | 13 | TRBV6-6 | TGTGCCAGCAGTCTTACGGAGGAAGGAAAACTGTTTTTT | CASSLTEEGKLFF
. | TRBJ1-2 | . | 19 | TRBV7-9 | TGTGCCAGCAGCCCCCTAGTCGGGGAACGGACTAGGGGTGACTATGGCTACACCTTC | CASSPLVGERTRGDYGYTF
. | TRBJ1-2 | TRBD1 | 16 | TRBV18 | TGTGCCAGCTCACCATCCAGAGGGCAGGGGGATGATGGCTACACCTTC | CASSPSRGQGDDGYTF
once | TRBJ2-5 | . | 14 | TRBV6-1 | TGTGCCAGCAGTGTAGTACGGGAACGAAAGACCCAGTACTTC | CASSVVRERKTQYF
. | TRBJ1-2 | . | 16 | TRBV7-2 | TGTGCCAGCAGCTTCTTATTGGGGAAGGCCAACTATGGCTACACCTTC | CASSFLLGKANYGYTF
. | TRBJ2-5 | TRBD2 | 16 | TRBV10-2 | TGCGCCAGCAGTGCAGACGGACTAGCGGGCCTTGGGACCCAGTACTTC | CASSADGLAGLGTQYF
once | TRBJ1-3 | . | 14 | TRBV6-5 | TGTGCCAGCAGTCCCGGGGGCTCTGGAAACACCATATATTTT | CASSPGGSGNTIYF
. | TRBJ2-7 | TRBD1 | 14 | TRBV7-6 | TGTGCCAGCAGCTTAGTATCAGGGGGCTACGAGCAGTACTTC | CASSLVSGGYEQYF
. | TRBJ2-5 | TRBD2 | 17 | TRBV18 | TGTGCCAGCTCACAAGGGACTAGCGGGGGGATACAAGAGACCCAGTACTTC | CASSQGTSGGIQETQYF
. | TRBJ2-7 | . | 19 | TRBV7-2 | TGTGCCAGCAGCTTAGCGCGTTCAAGCGCAAACCTTAGGGTTTACGAGCAGTACTTC | CASSLARSSANLRVYEQYF